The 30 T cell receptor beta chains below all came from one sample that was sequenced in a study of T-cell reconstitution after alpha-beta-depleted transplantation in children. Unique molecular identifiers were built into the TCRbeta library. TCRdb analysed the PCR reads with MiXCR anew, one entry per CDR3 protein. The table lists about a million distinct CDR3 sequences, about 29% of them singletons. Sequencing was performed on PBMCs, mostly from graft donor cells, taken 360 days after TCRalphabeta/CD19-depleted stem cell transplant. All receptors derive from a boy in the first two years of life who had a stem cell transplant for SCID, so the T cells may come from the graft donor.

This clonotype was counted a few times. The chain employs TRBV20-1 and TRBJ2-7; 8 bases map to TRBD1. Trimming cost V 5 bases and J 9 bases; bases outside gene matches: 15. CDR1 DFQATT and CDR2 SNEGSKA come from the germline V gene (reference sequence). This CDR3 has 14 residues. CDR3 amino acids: CSASTEQGDALQYF. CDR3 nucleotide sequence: TGCAGTGCTTCAACCGAACAGGGGGACGCATTGCAGTACTTC.

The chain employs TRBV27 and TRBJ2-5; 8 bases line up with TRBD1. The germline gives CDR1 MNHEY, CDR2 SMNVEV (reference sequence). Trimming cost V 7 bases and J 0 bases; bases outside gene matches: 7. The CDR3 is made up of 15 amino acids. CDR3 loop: CASNRTGPNQETQYF. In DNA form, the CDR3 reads TGTGCCAGCAACCGGACAGGGCCAAACCAAGAGACCCAGTACTTC.

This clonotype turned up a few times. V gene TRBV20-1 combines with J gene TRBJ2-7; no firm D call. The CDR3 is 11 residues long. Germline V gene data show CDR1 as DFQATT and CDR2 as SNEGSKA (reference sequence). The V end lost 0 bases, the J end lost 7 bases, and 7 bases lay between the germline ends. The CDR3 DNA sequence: TGCAGTGCTAGAGATGGGAAGGAGCAGTACTTC. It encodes CSARDGKEQYF.

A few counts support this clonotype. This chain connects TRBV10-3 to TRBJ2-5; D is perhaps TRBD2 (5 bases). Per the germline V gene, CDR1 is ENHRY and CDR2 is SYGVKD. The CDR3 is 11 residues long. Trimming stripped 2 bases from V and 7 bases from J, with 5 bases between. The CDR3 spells CAISEGGTQYF. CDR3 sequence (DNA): TGTGCCATCAGTGAGGGAGGGACCCAGTACTTC.

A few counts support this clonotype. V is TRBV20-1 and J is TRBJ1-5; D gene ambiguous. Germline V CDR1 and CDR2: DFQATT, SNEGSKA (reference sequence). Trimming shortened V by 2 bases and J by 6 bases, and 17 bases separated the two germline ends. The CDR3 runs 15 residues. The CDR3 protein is CSARSGSAPGQPQHF. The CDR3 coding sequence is TGCAGTGCTAGAAGTGGGTCGGCTCCCGGTCAGCCCCAGCATTTT.

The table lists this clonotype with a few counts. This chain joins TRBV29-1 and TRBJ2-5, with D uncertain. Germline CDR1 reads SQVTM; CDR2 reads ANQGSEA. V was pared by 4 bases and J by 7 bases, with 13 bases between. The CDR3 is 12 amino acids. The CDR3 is CSVVSWKGTQYF. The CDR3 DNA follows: TGCAGCGTTGTCTCGTGGAAGGGGACCCAGTACTTC.

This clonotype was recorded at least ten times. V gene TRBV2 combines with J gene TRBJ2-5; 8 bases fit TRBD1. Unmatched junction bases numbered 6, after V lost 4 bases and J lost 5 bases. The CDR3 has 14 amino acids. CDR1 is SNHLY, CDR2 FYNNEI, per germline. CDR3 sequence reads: CASSVGQGTETQYF. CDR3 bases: TGTGCCAGCAGTGTAGGACAGGGTACGGAGACCCAGTACTTC.

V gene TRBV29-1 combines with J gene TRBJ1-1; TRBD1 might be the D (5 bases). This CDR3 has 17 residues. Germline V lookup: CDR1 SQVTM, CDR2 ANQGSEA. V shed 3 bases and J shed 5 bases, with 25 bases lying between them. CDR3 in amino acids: CSVDRRAGGMSNTEAFF. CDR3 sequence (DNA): TGCAGCGTTGACCGAAGGGCTGGGGGAATGAGTAATACTGAAGCTTTCTTT. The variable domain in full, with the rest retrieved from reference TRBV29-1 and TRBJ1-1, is SAVISQKPSRDICQRGTSLTIQCQVDSQVTMMFWYRQQPGQSLTLIATANQGSEATYESGFVIDKFPISRPNLTFSTLTVSNMSPEDSSIYLCSVDRRAGGMSNTEAFFGQGTRLTVV.

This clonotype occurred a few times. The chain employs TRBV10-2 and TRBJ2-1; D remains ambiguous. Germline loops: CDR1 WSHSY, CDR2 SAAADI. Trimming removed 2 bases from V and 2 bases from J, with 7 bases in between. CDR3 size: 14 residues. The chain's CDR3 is CASSEVSPYNEQFF. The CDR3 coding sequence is TGCGCCAGCAGTGAGGTTAGCCCCTACAATGAGCAGTTCTTC.

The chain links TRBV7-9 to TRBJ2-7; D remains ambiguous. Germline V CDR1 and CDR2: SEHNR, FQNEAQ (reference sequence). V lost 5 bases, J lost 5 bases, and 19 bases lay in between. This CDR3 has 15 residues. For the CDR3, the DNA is TGTGCCAGCAGCAAAAATGTTCTCCCTCAGGACGAGCAGTACTTC. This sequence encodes CASSKNVLPQDEQYF.

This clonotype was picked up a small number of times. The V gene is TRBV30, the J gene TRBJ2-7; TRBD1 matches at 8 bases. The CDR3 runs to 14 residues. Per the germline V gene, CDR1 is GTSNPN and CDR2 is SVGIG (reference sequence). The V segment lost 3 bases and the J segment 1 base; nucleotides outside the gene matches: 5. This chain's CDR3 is CAWRQQGESYEQYF. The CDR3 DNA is TGTGCCTGGAGGCAACAGGGGGAATCCTACGAGCAGTACTTC. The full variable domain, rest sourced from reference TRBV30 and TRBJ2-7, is SQTIHQWPATLVQPVGSPLSLECTVEGTSNPNLYWYRQAAGRGLQLLFYSVGIGQISSEVPQNLSASRPQDRQFILSSKKLLLSDSGFYLCAWRQQGESYEQYFGPGTRLTVT.

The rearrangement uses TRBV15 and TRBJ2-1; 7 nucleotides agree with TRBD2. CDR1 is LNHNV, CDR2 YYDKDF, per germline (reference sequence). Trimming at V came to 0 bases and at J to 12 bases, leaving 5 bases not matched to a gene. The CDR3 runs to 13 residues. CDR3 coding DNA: TGTGCCACCAGCAGAGAGGGGGGGGGAAGGCAGTTCTTC. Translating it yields CATSREGGGRQFF. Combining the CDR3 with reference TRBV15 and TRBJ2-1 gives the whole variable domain DAMVIQNPRYQVTQFGKPVTLSCSQTLNHNVMYWYQQKSSQAPKLLFHYYDKDFNNEADTPDNFQSRRPNTSFCFLDIRSPGLGDTAMYLCATSREGGGRQFFGPGTRLTVL.

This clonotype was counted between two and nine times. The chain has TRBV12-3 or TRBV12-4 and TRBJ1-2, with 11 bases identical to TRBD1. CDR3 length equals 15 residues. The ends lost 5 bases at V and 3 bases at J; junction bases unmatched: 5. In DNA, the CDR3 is TGTGCCAGCAGTCCGGGGACAGGGGGTTACTATGGCTACACCTTC. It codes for CASSPGTGGYYGYTF.

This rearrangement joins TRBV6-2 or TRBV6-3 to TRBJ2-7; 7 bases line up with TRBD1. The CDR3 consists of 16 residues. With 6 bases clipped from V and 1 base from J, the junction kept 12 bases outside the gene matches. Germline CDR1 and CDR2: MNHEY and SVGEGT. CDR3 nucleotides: TGTGCCAGCAGCCAATATATCGGACAGGTATCCTACGAGCAGTACTTC. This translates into CASSQYIGQVSYEQYF.

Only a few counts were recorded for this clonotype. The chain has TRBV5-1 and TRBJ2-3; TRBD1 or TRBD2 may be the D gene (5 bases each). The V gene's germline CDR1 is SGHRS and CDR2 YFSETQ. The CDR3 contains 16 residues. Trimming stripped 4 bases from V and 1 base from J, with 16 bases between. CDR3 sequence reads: CASSPRDGLGTDTQYF. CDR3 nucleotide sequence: TGCGCCAGCAGCCCGAGGGACGGTCTAGGCACAGATACGCAGTATTTT. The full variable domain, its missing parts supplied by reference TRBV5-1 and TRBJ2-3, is KAGVTQTPRYLIKTRGQQVTLSCSPISGHRSVSWYQQTPGQGLQFLFEYFSETQRNKGNFPGRFSGRQFSNSRSEMNVSTLELGDSALYLCASSPRDGLGTDTQYFGPGTRLTVL.

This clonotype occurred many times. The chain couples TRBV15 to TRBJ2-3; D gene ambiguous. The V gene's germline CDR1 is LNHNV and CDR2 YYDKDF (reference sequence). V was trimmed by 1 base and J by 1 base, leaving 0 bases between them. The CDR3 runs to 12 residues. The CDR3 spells CATSRGTDTQYF. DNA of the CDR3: TGTGCCACCAGCAGAGGCACAGATACGCAGTATTTT.

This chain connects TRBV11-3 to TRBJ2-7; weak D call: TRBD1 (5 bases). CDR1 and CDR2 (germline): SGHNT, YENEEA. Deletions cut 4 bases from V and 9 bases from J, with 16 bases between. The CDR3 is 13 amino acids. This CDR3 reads CASSSTSGQRQYF. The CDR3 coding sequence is TGTGCCAGCAGCTCCACCTCCGGACAAAGGCAGTACTTC.

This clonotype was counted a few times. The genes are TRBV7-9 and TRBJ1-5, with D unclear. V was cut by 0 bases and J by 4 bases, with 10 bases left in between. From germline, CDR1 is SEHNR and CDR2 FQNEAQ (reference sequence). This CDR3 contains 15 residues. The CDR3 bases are TGTGCCAGCAGCTTAGCGGGAGGCCTGAATCAGCCCCAGCATTTT. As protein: CASSLAGGLNQPQHF.

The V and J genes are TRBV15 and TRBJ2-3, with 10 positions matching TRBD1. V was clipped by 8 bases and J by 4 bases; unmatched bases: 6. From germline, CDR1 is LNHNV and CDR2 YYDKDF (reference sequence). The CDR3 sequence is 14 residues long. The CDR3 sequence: CATSTGGAADTQYF. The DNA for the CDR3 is TGTGCCACCTCGACAGGGGGCGCGGCAGATACGCAGTATTTT.

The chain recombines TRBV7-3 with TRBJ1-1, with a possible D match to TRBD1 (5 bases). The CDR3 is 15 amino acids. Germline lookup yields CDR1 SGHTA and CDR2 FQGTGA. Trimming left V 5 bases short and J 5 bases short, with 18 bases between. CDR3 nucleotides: TGTGCCAGCAGCCCCCACGCAGGGAGTGGGACTGAAGCTTTCTTT. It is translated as CASSPHAGSGTEAFF.

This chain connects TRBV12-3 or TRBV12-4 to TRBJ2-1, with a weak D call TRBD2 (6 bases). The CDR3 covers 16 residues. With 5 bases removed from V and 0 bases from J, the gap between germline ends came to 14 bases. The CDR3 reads CASSGGERRSYNEQFF. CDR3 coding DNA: TGTGCCAGCAGTGGCGGGGAGCGGCGCTCCTACAATGAGCAGTTCTTC.

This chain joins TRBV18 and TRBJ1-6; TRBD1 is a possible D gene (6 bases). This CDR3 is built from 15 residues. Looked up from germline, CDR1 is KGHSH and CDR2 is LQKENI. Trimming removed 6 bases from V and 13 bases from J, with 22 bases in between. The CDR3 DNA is TGTGCCAGCTCGGACAGCTACCCTATAATTGGGCCCCTCCACTTT. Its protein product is CASSDSYPIIGPLHF.

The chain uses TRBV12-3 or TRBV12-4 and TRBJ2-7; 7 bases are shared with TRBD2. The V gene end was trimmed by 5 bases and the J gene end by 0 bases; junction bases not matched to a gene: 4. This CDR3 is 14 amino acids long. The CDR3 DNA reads TGTGCCAGCAGTATCTCGGGGGGCTCCTACGAGCAGTACTTC. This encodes CASSISGGSYEQYF.

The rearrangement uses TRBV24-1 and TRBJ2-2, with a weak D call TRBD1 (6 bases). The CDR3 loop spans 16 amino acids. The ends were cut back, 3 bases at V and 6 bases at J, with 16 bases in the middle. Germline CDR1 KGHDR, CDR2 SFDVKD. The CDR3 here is CATSDHTTGRPGELFF. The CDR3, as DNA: TGTGCCACCAGTGATCATACGACAGGCAGGCCCGGGGAGCTGTTTTTT.

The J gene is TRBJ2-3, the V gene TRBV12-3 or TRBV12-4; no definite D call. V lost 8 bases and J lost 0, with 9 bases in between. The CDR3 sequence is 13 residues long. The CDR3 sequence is CASGRSSTDTQYF. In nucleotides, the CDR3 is TGTGCCAGCGGCAGGTCTAGCACAGATACGCAGTATTTT.

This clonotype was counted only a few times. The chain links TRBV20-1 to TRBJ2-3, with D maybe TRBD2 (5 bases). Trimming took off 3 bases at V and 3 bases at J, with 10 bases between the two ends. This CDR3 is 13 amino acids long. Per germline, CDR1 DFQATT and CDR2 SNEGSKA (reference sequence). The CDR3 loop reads CSARGPGTDTQYF. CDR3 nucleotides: TGCAGTGCTAGGGGTCCGGGGACAGATACGCAGTATTTT.

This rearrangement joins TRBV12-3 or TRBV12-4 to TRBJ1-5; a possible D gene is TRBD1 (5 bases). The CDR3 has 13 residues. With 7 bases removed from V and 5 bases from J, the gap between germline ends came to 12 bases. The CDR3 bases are TGTGCCAGCACCCAAACAGGTGATCAGCCCCAGCATTTT. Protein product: CASTQTGDQPQHF.

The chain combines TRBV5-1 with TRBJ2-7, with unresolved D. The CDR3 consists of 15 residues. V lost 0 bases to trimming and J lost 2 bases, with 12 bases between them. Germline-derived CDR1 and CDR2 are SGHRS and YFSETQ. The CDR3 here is CASSLEVFGTYEQYF. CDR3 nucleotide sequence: TGCGCCAGCAGCTTGGAGGTTTTCGGAACCTACGAGCAGTACTTC.

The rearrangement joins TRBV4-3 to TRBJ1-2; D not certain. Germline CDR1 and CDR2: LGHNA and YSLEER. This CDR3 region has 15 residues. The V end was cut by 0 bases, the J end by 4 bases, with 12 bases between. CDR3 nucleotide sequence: TGCGCCAGCAGCCAAGATGGGGAGCCGGTCTATGGCTACACCTTC. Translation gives CASSQDGEPVYGYTF.

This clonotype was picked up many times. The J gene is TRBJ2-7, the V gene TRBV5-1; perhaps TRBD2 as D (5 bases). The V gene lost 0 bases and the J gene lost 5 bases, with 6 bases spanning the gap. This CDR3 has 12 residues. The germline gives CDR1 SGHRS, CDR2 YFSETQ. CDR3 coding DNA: TGCGCCAGCAGCTTGGCCGGGAACGAGCAGTACTTC. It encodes CASSLAGNEQYF.